This entry lists 10 T cell receptor beta chains sequenced from one sample in a study of T cell changes during pregnancy in multiple sclerosis. Profiling relied on immunoSEQ multiplex PCR, and the TCRdb table lists in-frame clones only, not all of them. Of about 9,500 clones in the sample, approximately 86% are singletons; the top ten hold around a sixth. This material consisted of CD8+ T cells from peripheral blood mononuclear cells, taken in the third trimester of pregnancy. Receptors originate from a female donor in good health, enrolled as a control in a pregnancy study.

The CDR3 coding sequence is TGTGCCAGCAGTGCAGGGACTAGCGGGGGACAAGAGACCCAGTACTTC. It encodes CASSAGTSGGQETQYF. The chain uses TRBV6-4 and TRBJ2-5; 14 bases match TRBD2. This CDR3 region has 16 residues. CDR1 MRHNA and CDR2 SNTAGT come from the germline V gene. Trimming at V came to 4 bases and at J to 2 bases, leaving 3 bases not matched to a gene.

The chain carries TRBV11-2 and TRBJ1-1; D unclear. Germline V CDR1 and CDR2: SGHAT, FQNNGV. V lost 0 bases and J 6 bases, leaving 11 bases between the germline ends. This CDR3 spans 14 amino acids. Here the CDR3 reads CASSLDVGFSEAFF. In nucleotides, the CDR3 is TGTGCCAGCAGCTTAGATGTGGGCTTCTCTGAAGCTTTCTTT.

The chain is built from TRBV9 and TRBJ2-1; TRBD2 matches 9 bases. The CDR3 covers 14 residues. With V trimmed by 1 base and J by 7 bases, 3 bases remained unmatched. Looked up from germline, CDR1 is SGDLS and CDR2 is YYNGEE. This CDR3 is CASSVRTSANEQFF. The CDR3 DNA sequence: TGTGCCAGCAGCGTAAGGACTAGCGCGAATGAGCAGTTCTTC. The full variable domain, completed using reference TRBV9 and TRBJ2-1, is DSGVTQTPKHLITATGQRVTLRCSPRSGDLSVYWYQQSLDQGLQFLIQYYNGEERAKGNILERFSAQQFPDLHSELNLSSLELGDSALYFCASSVRTSANEQFFGPGTRLTVL.

The J gene is TRBJ2-3, the V gene TRBV6-1; TRBD2 agrees at 13 bases. V lost 6 bases, J lost 6 bases, and 6 bases stayed unmatched. The CDR3 has 15 residues. The germline gives CDR1 MNHNS, CDR2 SASEGT. CDR3 sequence reads: CASSPTSGGADTQYF. Here the CDR3 DNA reads TGTGCCAGCAGCCCCACTAGCGGGGGGGCTGATACGCAGTATTTT.

This clone is termed medium-sized. This sequence joins TRBV7-9 and TRBJ2-1; D call uncertain. V lost 1 base, J lost 0 bases, and 7 bases lay in between. Per the germline V gene, CDR1 is SEHNR and CDR2 is FQNEAQ (reference sequence). The CDR3 is 15 residues long. The CDR3 DNA reads as TGTGCCAGCAGCTTAGACTGGGCCTCCTACAATGAGCAGTTCTTC. Protein: CASSLDWASYNEQFF. The full variable domain, in which reference TRBV7-9 and TRBJ2-1 provide the parts outside the CDR3, is DTGVSQNPRHKITKRGQNVTFRCDPISEHNRLYWYRQTLGQGPEFLTYFQNEAQLEKSRLLSDRFSAERPKGSFSTLEIQRTEQGDSAMYLCASSLDWASYNEQFFGPGTRLTVL.

This rearrangement joins TRBV19 to TRBJ2-1; 7 bases match TRBD1. In germline, CDR1 is LNHDA, CDR2 SQIVND (reference sequence). The CDR3 contains 12 residues. Losses at the gene ends were 8 bases for V and 16 bases for J; bases not matched to a gene: 14. CDR3 nucleotide sequence: TGTGCCAGTTGGGCCTCAGGGGACAGAGGTTTCTTC. The encoded protein is CASWASGDRGFF.

Note on this clone: The junction shows a germline mismatch at one end, possibly a read error. The V call is TRBV11-2, the J call TRBJ2-7; no clear D gene. This CDR3 is 15 amino acids long. In germline, CDR1 is SGHAT, CDR2 FQNNGV. The CDR3: CTSSLEYGLSYEQYF. The CDR3 DNA reads as TGTACCAGCAGCTTAGAGTATGGGCTTTCCTACGAGCAGTACTTC.

The chain employs TRBV6-1 and TRBJ2-1; TRBD2 agrees at 8 bases. Trimming cost V 7 bases and J 7 bases; bases outside gene matches: 12. The CDR3 is 15 residues long. Germline V gene data show CDR1 as MNHNS and CDR2 as SASEGT. CDR3 region: CASIRTGGTRNEQFF. The CDR3 DNA sequence: TGTGCCAGCATTCGAACGGGAGGGACGCGGAATGAGCAGTTCTTC.

V gene TRBV4-3 combines with J gene TRBJ2-2; 8 positions match TRBD1. The trim removed 0 bases at V and 3 bases at J, leaving 6 bases unmatched. Germline lookup yields CDR1 LGHNA and CDR2 YSLEER. The CDR3 extends over 17 amino acids. Written as DNA, the CDR3 is TGCGCCAGCAGCCAAGATTCACAGGGGGAGGACACCGGGGAGCTGTTTTTT. Translated: CASSQDSQGEDTGELFF.

V gene TRBV27 combines with J gene TRBJ2-7; the match to TRBD2 covers 11 bases. The V and J ends lost 8 bases and 2 bases, in that order; junction bases with no gene match: 5. Germline V CDR1 and CDR2: MNHEY, SMNVEV (reference sequence). The length of the CDR3 is 14 residues. DNA for the CDR3: TGTGCCAGCTGGCCTAGCGGGAGGACCTACGAGCAGTACTTC. Translated, it gives CASWPSGRTYEQYF.